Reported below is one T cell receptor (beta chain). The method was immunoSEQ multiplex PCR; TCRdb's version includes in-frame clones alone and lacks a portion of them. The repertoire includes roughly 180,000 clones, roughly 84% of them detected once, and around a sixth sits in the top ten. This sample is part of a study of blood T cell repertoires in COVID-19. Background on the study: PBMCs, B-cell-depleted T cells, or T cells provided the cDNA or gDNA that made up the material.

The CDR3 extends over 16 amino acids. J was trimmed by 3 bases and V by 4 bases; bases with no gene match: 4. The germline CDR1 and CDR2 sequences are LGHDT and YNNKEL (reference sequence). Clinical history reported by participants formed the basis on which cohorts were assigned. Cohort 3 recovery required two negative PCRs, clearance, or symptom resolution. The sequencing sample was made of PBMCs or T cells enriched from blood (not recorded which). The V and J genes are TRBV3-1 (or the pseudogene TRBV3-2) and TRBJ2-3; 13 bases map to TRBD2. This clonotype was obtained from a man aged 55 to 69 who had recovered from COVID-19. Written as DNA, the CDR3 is TGTGCCAGCAGCCTCAGGGGACTAGCGGGAACAGATACGCAGTATTTT. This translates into CASSLRGLAGTDTQYF.